Reported below is one T cell receptor beta chain. The data originate from a study of blood T cell repertoires in COVID-19. Study information: Recovered Cohort 3 donors showed two negative PCRs, clearance, or symptom resolution. Acute and convalescent COVID-19 specimens originated in the United States, Italy and Spain.

Clones were sequenced by immunoSEQ multiplex PCR, and TCRdb holds only the in-frame ones, with some missing. Found here are some 180,000 clones, 85% to 90% of them singletons; the top ten hold just under 25%. The CDR3 runs 20 residues. Germline loops: CDR1 LGHDT, CDR2 YNNKEL (reference sequence). After removal of 2 bases from V and 0 bases from J, the junction contained 17 bases not matched to a gene. Donors were grouped by their self-reported clinical history. This sequence originates from a woman aged 40 to 50 in a cohort exposed to, infected with or recovered from COVID-19 (not recorded which). The chain joins TRBV3-1 (or the pseudogene TRBV3-2) to TRBJ2-5; TRBD2 agrees at 8 bases. The specimen was PBMCs or T cells enriched from blood (not recorded which). CDR3 DNA: TGTGCCAGCAGCCAATCGATCGGATGGAAGGCGGGAGGTTACCAAGAGACCCAGTACTTC. This sequence encodes CASSQSIGWKAGGYQETQYF.